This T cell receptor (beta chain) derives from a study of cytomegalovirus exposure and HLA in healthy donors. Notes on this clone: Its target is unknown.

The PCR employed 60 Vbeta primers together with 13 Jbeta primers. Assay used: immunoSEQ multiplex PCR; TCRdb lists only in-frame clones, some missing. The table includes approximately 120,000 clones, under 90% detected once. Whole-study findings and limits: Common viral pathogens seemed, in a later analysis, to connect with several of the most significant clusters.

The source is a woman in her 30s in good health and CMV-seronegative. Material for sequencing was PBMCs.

In nucleotides, the CDR3 is TGCGCCAGCAGCCCCGGGACAAATCAGCCCCAGCATTTT. It translates to CASSPGTNQPQHF. This chain connects TRBV5-1 to TRBJ1-5; D may be TRBD1 (6 bases). V lost 4 bases and J lost 4, with 9 bases in between. Germline loops: CDR1 SGHRS, CDR2 YFSETQ. CDR3 length: 13 residues.